Detailed here is one T cell receptor beta chain. It lacks a known antigen. No per-base quality is available; no much larger clone lies one base away. Participants in the prospective study were enrolled through a virtual design, were aged 18 to 89 years, and lived in 20 to 30 United States geographic areas. In the prospective study, participants were assigned to cohorts based on the clinical history participants reported in a screening survey and a study questionnaire. Recovered participants in ImmuneRACE Cohort 3 were defined by two consecutive negative NP/OP PCR tests, clearance by a healthcare professional, or resolution of symptoms. Mobile phlebotomists in the prospective study collected whole blood, serum and a nasopharyngeal or oropharyngeal swab from every participant. Additional blood draws and questionnaires over an approximately two-month period could optionally be provided by prospective study participants. Before DNA extraction, blood samples from the prospective study were shipped at room temperature or frozen.

TCRbeta CDR3 regions were amplified from genomic DNA by means of the immunoSEQ Assay, a bias-controlled multiplex PCR. Per the authors' processing: The number of nucleated cells in each sample was estimated by amplification of reference gene primers within the assay. To quantify the absolute abundance of each unique TCRbeta CDR3 rearrangement, sequence reads were collapsed and filtered. For each sample, productive Simpson clonality was calculated by taking the square root of Simpson's diversity index across productive rearrangements. In TCRdb, the immuneACCESS table is reduced to in-frame sequences with V and J assigned. These tables do not hold every clone; where another copy was compared, an unresolved V gene accounts for under half, and the others remain unexplained. V, J and clone size reflect that table, while D and trimming were determined from the DNA. For this sample the table gives 300,000 to 400,000 clones, of which more than 85% were detected only once. The ten top clones hold approximately 0.99% of the sample.

This sample stems from a study of blood T cell repertoires in COVID-19 (dated by TCRdb to about 2020). About the investigation overall: Collaborator samples came from the United States, Italy and Spain and covered acute and convalescent phases of COVID-19. Nearly every sample came with metadata listing a de-identified subject ID, COVID-19 status, age in years and sex. A freely available public database, intended as a resource for researchers studying the immune response to SARS-CoV-2, is where the repertoires were released. The prospective study material was composed of cDNA or gDNA derived from T cells, B-cell-depleted T cells, or PBMCs. HLA class I and class II types, where available, came from metadata supplied by the sample provider rather than from assay-based typing. Deeply sampled blood TCRbeta repertoires from subjects exposed to, actively infected with, or recovered from COVID-19 were included in the dataset. Samples came from the ongoing ImmuneRACE study (first 160 participants) plus 1,254 subjects from 6 global collaborators.

CDR1 and CDR2 are read off the germline V gene as MDHEN and SYDVKM. The CDR3 numbers 14 residues from cysteine through phenylalanine. Just the 42-base CDR3 DNA is kept, in frame starting at base 1. The germline ends are 14 bases apart after V is trimmed by 8 bases and J by 0 bases. Study-level results and caveats: How much clinical and demographic metadata was included differed by source and by participant, and the metadata was provided uncurated.

The V gene is TRBV28 and the J gene is TRBJ2-7; D gene: possibly TRBD2, on 5 matching bases. This TCR was recovered from a woman aged 30 to 39 who had recovered from COVID-19. Sequencing used PBMCs or T cells enriched from blood (not recorded which). The DNA reads as follows: TGTGCCAGCCTGAGAACGGGGAGCTCCTACGAGCAGTACTTC. Its protein reads: CASLRTGSSYEQYF.